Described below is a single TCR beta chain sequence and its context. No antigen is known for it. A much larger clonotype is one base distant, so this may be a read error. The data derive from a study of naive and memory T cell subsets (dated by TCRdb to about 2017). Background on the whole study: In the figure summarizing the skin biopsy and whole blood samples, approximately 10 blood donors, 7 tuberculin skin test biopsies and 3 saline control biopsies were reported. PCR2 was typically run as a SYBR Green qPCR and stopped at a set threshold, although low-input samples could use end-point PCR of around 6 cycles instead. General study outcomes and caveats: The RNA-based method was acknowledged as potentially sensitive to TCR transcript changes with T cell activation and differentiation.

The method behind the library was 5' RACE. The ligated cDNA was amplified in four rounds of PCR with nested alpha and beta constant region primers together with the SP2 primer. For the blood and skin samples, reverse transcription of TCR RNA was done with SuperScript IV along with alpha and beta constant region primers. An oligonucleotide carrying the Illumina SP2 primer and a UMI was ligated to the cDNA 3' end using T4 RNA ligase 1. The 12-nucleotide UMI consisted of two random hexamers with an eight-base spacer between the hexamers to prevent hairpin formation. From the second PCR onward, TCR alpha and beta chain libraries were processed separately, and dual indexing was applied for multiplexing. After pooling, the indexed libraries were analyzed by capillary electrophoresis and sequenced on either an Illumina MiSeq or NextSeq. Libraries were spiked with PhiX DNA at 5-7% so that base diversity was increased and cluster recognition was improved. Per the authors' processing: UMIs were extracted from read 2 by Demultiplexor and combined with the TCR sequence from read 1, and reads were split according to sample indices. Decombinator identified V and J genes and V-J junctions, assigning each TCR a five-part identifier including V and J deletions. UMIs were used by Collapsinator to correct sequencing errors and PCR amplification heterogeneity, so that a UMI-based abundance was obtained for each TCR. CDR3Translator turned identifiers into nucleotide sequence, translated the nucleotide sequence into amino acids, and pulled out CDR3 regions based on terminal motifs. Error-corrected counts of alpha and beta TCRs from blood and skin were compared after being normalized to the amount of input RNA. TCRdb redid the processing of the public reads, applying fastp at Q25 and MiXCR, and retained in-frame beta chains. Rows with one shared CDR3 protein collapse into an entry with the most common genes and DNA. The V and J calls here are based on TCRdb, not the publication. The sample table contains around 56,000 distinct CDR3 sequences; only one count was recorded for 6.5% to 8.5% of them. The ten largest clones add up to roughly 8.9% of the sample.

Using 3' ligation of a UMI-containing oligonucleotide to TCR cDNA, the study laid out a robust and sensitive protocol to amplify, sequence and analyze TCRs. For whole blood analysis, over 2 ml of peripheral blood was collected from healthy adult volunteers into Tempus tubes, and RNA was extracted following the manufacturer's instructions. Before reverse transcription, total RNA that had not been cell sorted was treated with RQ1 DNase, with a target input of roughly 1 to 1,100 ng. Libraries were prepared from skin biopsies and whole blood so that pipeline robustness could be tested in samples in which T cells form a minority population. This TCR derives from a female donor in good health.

In nucleotide form, the sequence is TGCGTCAGCAGCCAAGATGCCAGGTCGAACACTGAAGCTTTCTTT. Protein translation: CVSSQDARSNTEAFF. The chain is encoded by TRBV4-1 joined to TRBJ1-1, with no confident D gene call. Looking up the germline V gene yields CDR1 MGHRA and CDR2 YSYEKL. The CDR3 numbers 15 residues from cysteine through phenylalanine. Of the read, only the CDR3 DNA is kept; its 45 bases are in frame from base 1.